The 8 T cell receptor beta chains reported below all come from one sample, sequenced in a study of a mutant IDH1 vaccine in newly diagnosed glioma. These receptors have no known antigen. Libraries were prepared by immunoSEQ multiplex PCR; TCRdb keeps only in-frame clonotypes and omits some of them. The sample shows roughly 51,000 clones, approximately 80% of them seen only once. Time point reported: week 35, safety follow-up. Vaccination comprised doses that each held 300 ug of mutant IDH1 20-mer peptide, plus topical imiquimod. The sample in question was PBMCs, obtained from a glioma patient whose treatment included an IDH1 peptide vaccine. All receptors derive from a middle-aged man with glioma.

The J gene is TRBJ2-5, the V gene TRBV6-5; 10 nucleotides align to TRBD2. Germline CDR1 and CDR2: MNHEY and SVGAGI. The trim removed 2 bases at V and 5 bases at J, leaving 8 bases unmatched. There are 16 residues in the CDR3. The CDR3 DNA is TGTGCCAGCAGTTACCAAAGCGGGGGGGCCGTGGAGACCCAGTACTTC. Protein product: CASSYQSGGAVETQYF.

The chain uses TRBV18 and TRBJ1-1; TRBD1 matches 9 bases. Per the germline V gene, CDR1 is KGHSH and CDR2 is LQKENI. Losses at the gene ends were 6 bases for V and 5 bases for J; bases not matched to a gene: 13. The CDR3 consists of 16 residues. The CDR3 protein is CASSRFGGQGSTEAFF. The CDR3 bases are TGTGCCAGCTCGCGCTTCGGGGGACAGGGAAGTACTGAAGCTTTCTTT.

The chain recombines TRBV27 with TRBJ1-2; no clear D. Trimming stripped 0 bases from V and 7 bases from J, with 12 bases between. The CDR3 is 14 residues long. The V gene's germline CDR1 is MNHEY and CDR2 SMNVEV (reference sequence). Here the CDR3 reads CASSLSEGGGGYTF. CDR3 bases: TGTGCCAGCAGTTTATCGGAGGGAGGTGGTGGCTACACCTTC.

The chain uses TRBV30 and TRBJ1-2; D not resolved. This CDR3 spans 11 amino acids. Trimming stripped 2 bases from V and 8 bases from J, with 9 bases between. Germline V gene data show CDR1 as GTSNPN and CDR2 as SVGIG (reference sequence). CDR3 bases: TGTGCCTGGAGTCCCTTACACGGCTACACCTTC. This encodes CAWSPLHGYTF. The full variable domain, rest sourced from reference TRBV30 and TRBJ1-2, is SQTIHQWPATLVQPVGSPLSLECTVEGTSNPNLYWYRQAAGRGLQLLFYSVGIGQISSEVPQNLSASRPQDRQFILSSKKLLLSDSGFYLCAWSPLHGYTFGSGTRLTVV.

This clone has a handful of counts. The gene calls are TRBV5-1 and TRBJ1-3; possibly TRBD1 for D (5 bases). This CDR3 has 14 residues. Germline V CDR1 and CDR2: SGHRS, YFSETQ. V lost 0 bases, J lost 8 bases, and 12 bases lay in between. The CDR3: CASSLAGRDDTIYF. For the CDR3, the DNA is TGCGCCAGCAGCTTGGCCGGCAGGGATGACACCATATATTTT.

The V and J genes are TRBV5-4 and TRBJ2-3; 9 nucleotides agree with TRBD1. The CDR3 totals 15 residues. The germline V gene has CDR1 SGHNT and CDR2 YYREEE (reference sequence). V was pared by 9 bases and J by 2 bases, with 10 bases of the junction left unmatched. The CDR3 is CATQGAATLTDTQYF. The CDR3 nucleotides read TGTGCCACACAGGGGGCTGCAACCCTCACAGATACGCAGTATTTT.

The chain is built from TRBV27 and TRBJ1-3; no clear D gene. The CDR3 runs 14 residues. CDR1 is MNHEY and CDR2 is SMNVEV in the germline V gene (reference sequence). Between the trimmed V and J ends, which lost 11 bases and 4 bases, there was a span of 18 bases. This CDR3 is CALSAEGLGNTIYF. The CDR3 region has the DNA TGTGCCCTATCGGCGGAGGGTCTAGGAAACACCATATATTTT.

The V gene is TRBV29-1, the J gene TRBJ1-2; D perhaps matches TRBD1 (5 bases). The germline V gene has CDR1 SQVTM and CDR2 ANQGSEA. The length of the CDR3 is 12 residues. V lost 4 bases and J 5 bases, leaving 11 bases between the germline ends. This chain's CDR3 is CSVAWPGYGYTF. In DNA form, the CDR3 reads TGCAGCGTTGCCTGGCCAGGGTATGGCTACACCTTC.